A selection of T cell receptor beta chains follows, all from one sample in a study of T cell responses to AZD1222 COVID-19 vaccine. Assay: immunoSEQ multiplex PCR; the TCRdb copy retains only in-frame clones and omits some. Seen here are about 120,000 clones, about 90% observed once, and the top ten hold roughly 4.4%. This specimen was peripheral blood, taken on day 0 of MenACWY control vaccination. Receptors originate from an adult in good health. CDR3s include the opening cysteine and the closing phenylalanine or tryptophan. D genes are given only for firm matches. A clone size is listed for some rows: how often the clone was seen (once, few, many), or a class if it is expanded.

TGTGCCAGCAGCTTGGGGTTACGGGAGACCCAGTACTTC CASSLGLRETQYF TRBV5-5 . TRBJ2-5 .
TGTGCCAGTAGTATCCGCCGGGTCAGTATGAGCTCTGGGGCCAACGTCCTGACTTTC CASSIRRVSMSSGANVLTF TRBV19 once TRBJ2-6 .
TGTGCCAGCAGCTTTTCCGGGGAAAACACTGAAGCTTTCTTT CASSFSGENTEAFF TRBV7-2 . TRBJ1-1 .
TGTGCCAGCAGCTCGGGGGACAGCTATAATTCACCCCTCCACTTT CASSSGDSYNSPLHF TRBV7-9 . TRBJ1-6 TRBD1
TGTGCCAGCTCAAGGGACGGGAATTCACCCCTCCACTTT CASSRDGNSPLHF TRBV18 . TRBJ1-6 .
TGTGCCAGCAGCACCAGTCAAAGGGGGCGATGGACTGAAGCTTTCTTT CASSTSQRGRWTEAFF TRBV7-9 . TRBJ1-1 TRBD1
TGTGCCAGCAGGGGACGGAATTATGGCTACACCTTC CASRGRNYGYTF TRBV27 . TRBJ1-2 .
TGTGCCACCAGCCCGGGCAGCGGACGAGAGACCCAGTACTTC CATSPGSGRETQYF TRBV15 . TRBJ2-5 .
TGTGCCAGCGGAACTAGCGGGAAGGAATACGAGCAGTACTTC CASGTSGKEYEQYF TRBV11-1 once TRBJ2-7 TRBD2
TGTGCCAGCAAACTATTCCCGGGACTAGCGGGAGGGCCGGGAGATACGCAGTATTTT CASKLFPGLAGGPGDTQYF TRBV9 . TRBJ2-3 TRBD2
TGTGCCAGCAGCCCGGGGTCAGGGAATTCACCCCTCCACTTT CASSPGSGNSPLHF TRBV6-2/TRBV6-3 . TRBJ1-6 .
TGCGCCAGCAGCCCGGGACCACTGAACACCGGGGAGCTGTTTTTT CASSPGPLNTGELFF TRBV4-1 . TRBJ2-2 .
TGCGCCAGCAGCTTAAAAGGGGGCAGCAATCAGCCCCAGCATTTT CASSLKGGSNQPQHF TRBV5-1 . TRBJ1-5 TRBD1
TGCGCCAGCAGTGAGTCGACTAGCGGGGGGTACAATGAGCAGTTCTTC CASSESTSGGYNEQFF TRBV10-1 . TRBJ2-1 TRBD2
TGCGCCAGCACCATCCACGGGACTAGCGGTAGCTCCTACAATGAGCAGTTCTTC CASTIHGTSGSSYNEQFF TRBV5-1 . TRBJ2-1 TRBD2
TGCAGCGTTAAAGGTCTCCCACTCTCCTACAATGAGCAGTTCTTC CSVKGLPLSYNEQFF TRBV29-1 . TRBJ2-1 .
TGTGCCAGCTCACCCCTCGACAGCGACTATGGCTACACCTTC CASSPLDSDYGYTF TRBV18 . TRBJ1-2 .
TGTGCCAGTAGTATTTGGCACAGCCCAACTAATGAAAAACTGTTTTTT CASSIWHSPTNEKLFF TRBV19 . TRBJ1-4 .
TGTGCCAGCAGCCAACAGGCCAACTCTGGGGCCAACGTCCTGACTTTC CASSQQANSGANVLTF TRBV14 once TRBJ2-6 .
TGTGCCAGCAGCCGACTAGCGGGGAGGGAGACCCAGTACTTC CASSRLAGRETQYF TRBV11-2 . TRBJ2-5 TRBD2
TGTGCCTGGAGGCCGCTAGCGGGGAGGGCAGATACGCAGTATTTT CAWRPLAGRADTQYF TRBV30 once TRBJ2-3 TRBD2
TGTGCCAGCAGCGTAGCCGGGGGCTCACCCCTCCACTTT CASSVAGGSPLHF TRBV9 . TRBJ1-6 .
TGTGCCAGTAGTGACGGGGGCAGGACTGAAGCTTTCTTT CASSDGGRTEAFF TRBV19 . TRBJ1-1 .
TGTGCCATCGAGAGAGCAGATACGCAGTATTTT CAIERADTQYF TRBV2 once TRBJ2-3 .
TGTGCCAGCAGCCAAGGAGGGGGACAGCTCCCAAATCAGCCCCAGCATTTT CASSQGGGQLPNQPQHF TRBV3-1/TRBV3-2 once TRBJ1-5 TRBD1
TGTGCTAGTGGTTTGGAGGTCGGCGAGACAGCCTACGAGCAGTACTTC CASGLEVGETAYEQYF TRBV12-5 . TRBJ2-7 .
TGTGCCAGCAGCTTAGCTCGGCGGGGGGGCCGAATTTCGCAAGAGACCCAGTACTTC CASSLARRGGRISQETQYF TRBV7-2 . TRBJ2-5 TRBD2
TGTGCCAGCAGCTCCTACGACGGGGGGGAGCTGTTTTTT CASSSYDGGELFF TRBV5-6 once TRBJ2-2 .
TGTGCCAGTAGTACCCCCCCTCTAGCGGGGGCGACGAACACCGGGGAGCTGTTTTTT CASSTPPLAGATNTGELFF TRBV19 . TRBJ2-2 TRBD2
TGTGCCAGCAGCCAGAACTTGGGTGGAACCGAGACCCAGTACTTC CASSQNLGGTETQYF TRBV11-2 . TRBJ2-5 .
TGCGCCAGCAGCTTGGAAGTAGGAATCCCGACTGAAGCTTTCTTT CASSLEVGIPTEAFF TRBV5-1 . TRBJ1-1 .
TGTGCCAGCAGTCCACTGCCCACAGGCCAACCTAATTCACCCCTCCACTTT CASSPLPTGQPNSPLHF TRBV27 . TRBJ1-6 .
TGTGCCAGCAGTGACCGACAGGGCGGTTTGGAAGCTAACTATGGCTACACCTTC CASSDRQGGLEANYGYTF TRBV2 . TRBJ1-2 TRBD1
TGTGCCAGCAGTTCCCCGGGACTTGACAATGAGCAGTTCTTC CASSSPGLDNEQFF TRBV11-3 . TRBJ2-1 .
TGTGCCAGCAGCCGCCCCGGGGGGGCAAATCAGCCCCAGCATTTT CASSRPGGANQPQHF TRBV6-2/TRBV6-3 once TRBJ1-5 .
TGTGCCACCAGCAGAGATTGGGCAGGGGACACCTACGAGCAGTACTTC CATSRDWAGDTYEQYF TRBV15 . TRBJ2-7 .
TGTGCCAGCAGCCTCCGGCGGGATTCCAATGAAAAACTGTTTTTT CASSLRRDSNEKLFF TRBV7-2 . TRBJ1-4 .
TGTGCCAGCAGCAGCGTAGGGGGGTTAGGCAATGAGCAGTTCTTC CASSSVGGLGNEQFF TRBV7-6 . TRBJ2-1 .
TGTGCCAGCAGCTCGGGGTTGCCTGAGCAGTACTTC CASSSGLPEQYF TRBV28 few TRBJ2-7 .
TGTGCCAGTAGTATCTTGAACCCGGGACCCGGGCTAGATTATGGCTACACCTTC CASSILNPGPGLDYGYTF TRBV19 . TRBJ1-2 .
TGTGCCAGCAGTTACGCGGGACAGATTGAAGCTTTCTTT CASSYAGQIEAFF TRBV6-5 . TRBJ1-1 TRBD1
TGCGCCAGCAGCTCCGCGGGTCTGCCTGAAGCTTTCTTT CASSSAGLPEAFF TRBV5-1 . TRBJ1-1 .
TGTGCCAGCAGCAAGGATGCGGACTTCACAGATACGCAGTATTTT CASSKDADFTDTQYF TRBV5-4 . TRBJ2-3 .
TGTGCCAGCAGCGCAAGACGGACTAGCGGGAGGGCCGGGGGCCGGACCGATGAGCAGTTCTTC CASSARRTSGRAGGRTDEQFF TRBV14 . TRBJ2-1 TRBD2
TGTGCCAGCAGCCCTAGCGTGGGACCCAGGGATGAGCAGTTCTTC CASSPSVGPRDEQFF TRBV7-9 . TRBJ2-1 .
TGTGCCAGCAGCCAAGATGATAAGAAGACCCAGTACTTC CASSQDDKKTQYF TRBV4-2 . TRBJ2-5 .
TGCGCCAGCCATAGACTCTACAATGAGCAGTTCTTC CASHRLYNEQFF TRBV5-1 . TRBJ2-1 .
TGCAGCGTTCTTCGATTGGGGGCCTTAGGAACCGGGGAGCTGTTTTTT CSVLRLGALGTGELFF TRBV29-1 . TRBJ2-2 .
TGTGCCGACAGGGTGGGAAATCAGCCCCAGCATTTT CADRVGNQPQHF TRBV27 . TRBJ1-5 TRBD1
TGTGCCAGCAGCCATCTAGTTGGGCCCCAGCATTTT CASSHLVGPQHF TRBV7-2 . TRBJ1-5 .
TGCAGCGTGGGGACAGGCCTTGCAACTAATGAAAAACTGTTTTTT CSVGTGLATNEKLFF TRBV29-1 once TRBJ1-4 TRBD1
TGTGCCAGCAGCCCCAGGACTAGCGGAGGCTACGAGCAGTACTTC CASSPRTSGGYEQYF TRBV7-2 . TRBJ2-7 TRBD2